This is a list of T cell receptor beta chains from one sample in a study of cytomegalovirus exposure and HLA in healthy donors. Profiling relied on immunoSEQ multiplex PCR, and the TCRdb table lists in-frame clones only, not all of them. There are about 120,000 clones in the sample; 70% to 90% occur only once, and 2.1% lies in the top ten. The sequencing input was PBMCs. These receptors all come from a woman aged 25 to 39 in good health and CMV-seronegative. Both conserved end residues are part of each CDR3. The D gene is left open where the match is weak. Where a row states a size, it is once, few, many or the class of an expanded clone; other rows omit it.

v_call: TRBV10-3
d_call: .
j_call: TRBJ1-1
clone_size: .
cdr3_nt: TGTGCCATCAGTGAGTCGAGGGAGAAGCCCTTGAACACTGAAGCTTTCTTT
cdr3_aa: CAISESREKPLNTEAFF

v_call: TRBV9
d_call: TRBD2
j_call: TRBJ2-3
clone_size: .
cdr3_nt: TGTGCCAGCAGCTCCAACCCCGGGACTAGGGTCGCGGATACGCAGTATTTT
cdr3_aa: CASSSNPGTRVADTQYF

v_call: TRBV19
d_call: TRBD1
j_call: TRBJ2-2
clone_size: .
cdr3_nt: TGTGCCAGTAGAACAGGGGGCGTGGGGACCGGGGAGCTGTTTTTT
cdr3_aa: CASRTGGVGTGELFF

v_call: TRBV11-2
d_call: TRBD2
j_call: TRBJ2-5
clone_size: .
cdr3_nt: TGTGCCAGCAGCCTAGCGGGGGGCCAAGAGACCCAGTACTTC
cdr3_aa: CASSLAGGQETQYF

v_call: TRBV4-1
d_call: .
j_call: TRBJ1-5
clone_size: .
cdr3_nt: TGCGCCAGCAGCCAAGATGGAGTTTATTGGCGGCCCCAGCATTTT
cdr3_aa: CASSQDGVYWRPQHF

v_call: TRBV4-3
d_call: .
j_call: TRBJ2-1
clone_size: .
cdr3_nt: TGCGCCAGCAGCCTCGCCAGCTCCTACAATGAGCAGTTCTTC
cdr3_aa: CASSLASSYNEQFF

v_call: TRBV29-1
d_call: .
j_call: TRBJ1-6
clone_size: once
cdr3_nt: TGCAGCGTTGGTGACAGGAATAATTCACCCCTCCACTTT
cdr3_aa: CSVGDRNNSPLHF

v_call: TRBV4-2
d_call: .
j_call: TRBJ2-1
clone_size: .
cdr3_nt: TGTGCCAGCAGCCAAGAAGGGACGGGCGGGGGCTACTACAATGAGCAGTTCTTC
cdr3_aa: CASSQEGTGGGYYNEQFF

v_call: TRBV9
d_call: .
j_call: TRBJ1-4
clone_size: .
cdr3_nt: TGTGCCAGCAGCGTAGCTGGAGGAGCCCAGAATGAAAAACTGTTTTTT
cdr3_aa: CASSVAGGAQNEKLFF

v_call: TRBV9
d_call: TRBD1
j_call: TRBJ1-2
clone_size: .
cdr3_nt: TGTGCCAGCAGCGCAGAGGACAGGGGGGACTATGGCTACACCTTC
cdr3_aa: CASSAEDRGDYGYTF

v_call: TRBV5-1
d_call: TRBD1
j_call: TRBJ2-5
clone_size: .
cdr3_nt: TGCGCCAGCAGCCAAACGGGACAGATCCAAGAGACCCAGTACTTC
cdr3_aa: CASSQTGQIQETQYF

v_call: TRBV7-3
d_call: TRBD1
j_call: TRBJ2-1
clone_size: once
cdr3_nt: TGTGCCAGCAGCTCGCCGGGACAGAGTAATGAGCAGTTCTTC
cdr3_aa: CASSSPGQSNEQFF

v_call: TRBV5-1
d_call: TRBD1
j_call: TRBJ2-7
clone_size: .
cdr3_nt: TGCGCCAGCAGCTTGGCGGGACAGGGGGGCTACGAGCAGTACTTC
cdr3_aa: CASSLAGQGGYEQYF

v_call: TRBV4-3
d_call: .
j_call: TRBJ1-6
clone_size: .
cdr3_nt: TGCGCCAGCAGCCAAGTCGGGGGGCTCGATTCACCCCTCCACTTT
cdr3_aa: CASSQVGGLDSPLHF

v_call: TRBV9
d_call: .
j_call: TRBJ1-3
clone_size: .
cdr3_nt: TGTGCCAGCAGCGTGGAGGGTTCTTCTGGAAACACCATATATTTT
cdr3_aa: CASSVEGSSGNTIYF

v_call: TRBV20-1
d_call: .
j_call: TRBJ2-5
clone_size: .
cdr3_nt: TGCAGTGCCGCTAGTGCCGAGACCCAGTACTTC
cdr3_aa: CSAASAETQYF

v_call: TRBV11-3
d_call: TRBD2
j_call: TRBJ2-7
clone_size: .
cdr3_nt: TGTGCCAGCAGCTCAAAGGGACTAGCGGGGCTCTACGAGCAGTACTTC
cdr3_aa: CASSSKGLAGLYEQYF

v_call: TRBV2
d_call: TRBD1
j_call: TRBJ2-6
clone_size: .
cdr3_nt: TGTGCCAGCAGTGAAGCGGGAGGGACAGGGACCGGCTCTGGGGCCAACGTCCTGACTTTC
cdr3_aa: CASSEAGGTGTGSGANVLTF

v_call: TRBV18
d_call: .
j_call: TRBJ2-7
clone_size: few
cdr3_nt: TGTGCCAGCTCACCACCGGCCGAGCAGTACTTC
cdr3_aa: CASSPPAEQYF

v_call: TRBV11-2
d_call: .
j_call: TRBJ2-6
clone_size: many
cdr3_nt: TGTGCCAGCAGCGGCCTGCGGTACGGGGCCAACGTCCTGACTTTC
cdr3_aa: CASSGLRYGANVLTF

v_call: TRBV2
d_call: .
j_call: TRBJ1-2
clone_size: .
cdr3_nt: TGTGCCAGCAGTTATGTACAGGCGGATGGCTACACCTTC
cdr3_aa: CASSYVQADGYTF

v_call: TRBV7-9
d_call: .
j_call: TRBJ1-1
clone_size: .
cdr3_nt: TGTGCCAGCAGCTTAGTCCCGGTAATGAACACTGAAGCTTTCTTT
cdr3_aa: CASSLVPVMNTEAFF

v_call: TRBV20-1
d_call: TRBD2
j_call: TRBJ2-5
clone_size: .
cdr3_nt: TGCAGTGGCGGGGGGGTGGAGACCCAGTACTTC
cdr3_aa: CSGGGVETQYF

v_call: TRBV10-3
d_call: TRBD1
j_call: TRBJ2-2
clone_size: .
cdr3_nt: TGTGCCATCAGTGAGAAGGGGGCGAGGACCGGGGAGCTGTTTTTT
cdr3_aa: CAISEKGARTGELFF

v_call: TRBV6-6
d_call: .
j_call: TRBJ1-5
clone_size: .
cdr3_nt: TGTGCCAGCAGTTACTCGGGCAGGGTGAACTTCCCCCAGCATTTT
cdr3_aa: CASSYSGRVNFPQHF

v_call: TRBV5-5
d_call: TRBD1
j_call: TRBJ1-2
clone_size: .
cdr3_nt: TGTGCCAGCAGCTTGGCATGGTCGGCAGGGGGCGAAGGCTACACCTTC
cdr3_aa: CASSLAWSAGGEGYTF

v_call: TRBV19
d_call: .
j_call: TRBJ1-6
clone_size: .
cdr3_nt: TGTGCCAGTAGTATAGGGCGGATGAGCTCCTATAATTCACCCCTCCACTTT
cdr3_aa: CASSIGRMSSYNSPLHF

v_call: TRBV5-6
d_call: TRBD2
j_call: TRBJ2-1
clone_size: .
cdr3_nt: TGTGCCAGCATCGAATCCGGGACTAGCGGCCGGTGGGGGCAGTTCTTC
cdr3_aa: CASIESGTSGRWGQFF

v_call: TRBV7-9
d_call: TRBD2
j_call: TRBJ2-5
clone_size: .
cdr3_nt: TGTGCCAGCAGCCTATCTAGCGGGGGAGGTTTTACGTACCAAGAGACCCAGTACTTC
cdr3_aa: CASSLSSGGGFTYQETQYF

v_call: TRBV13
d_call: TRBD2
j_call: TRBJ2-5
clone_size: .
cdr3_nt: TGTGCCAGCAGCGTTAACTCGGGACTAATACAAGAGACCCAGTACTTC
cdr3_aa: CASSVNSGLIQETQYF

v_call: TRBV25-1
d_call: .
j_call: TRBJ1-2
clone_size: .
cdr3_nt: TGTGCCAGTAAGGCCCCAGGGGACGCCAGGGGTGGCTACACCTTC
cdr3_aa: CASKAPGDARGGYTF

v_call: TRBV5-6
d_call: .
j_call: TRBJ2-7
clone_size: .
cdr3_nt: TGTGCCAGCAGCTTGCCAGGGGGGTTCAACTACGAGCAGTACTTC
cdr3_aa: CASSLPGGFNYEQYF